What follows is one T cell receptor (beta chain) and its context. Antigen specificity is unknown. This specimen belongs to a study of a mutant IDH1 vaccine in newly diagnosed glioma. The time point here: week 11, during vaccination. Vaccination used 300 ug of mutant IDH1 20-mer peptide per dose, with topical imiquimod. Astrocytomas found in donors were new, WHO grade 3 or 4, IDH1-mutant and ATRX-lost. Data came from immunoSEQ multiplex PCR; TCRdb stores just in-frame clones and leaves some out. The top ten clones hold about 9% of a sample with tens of thousands of clones, approximately 84% of them seen once. The sequence was collected from a woman between 50 and 59 years old with glioma. The material sequenced was PBMCs, taken from a glioma patient whose treatment included an IDH1 peptide vaccine.

The DNA for the CDR3 is TGTGCCAGCAGCCCTAACAGGGGGGACGAGCAGTACTTC. It is translated as CASSPNRGDEQYF. V gene TRBV7-6 combines with J gene TRBJ2-7; 8 bases map to TRBD1. This CDR3 is built from 13 residues. V gave up 5 bases and J gave up 5 bases; unmatched junction bases: 5. The germline gives CDR1 SGHVS, CDR2 FNYEAQ.